This passage covers 5 T cell receptor beta chains from one sample sequenced in a study of blood T cell repertoires in COVID-19. Profiling relied on immunoSEQ multiplex PCR, and the TCRdb table lists in-frame clones only, not all of them. Among a few hundred thousand clones listed, roughly 87% were seen once. Sequencing was performed on PBMCs or T cells enriched from blood (not recorded which). These TCRs come from a woman aged 30 to 39 who had recovered from COVID-19.

The CDR3 loop reads CASSLRTGAETQYF. CDR3 sequence (DNA): TGTGCCAGCAGCCTTCGGACAGGGGCGGAGACCCAGTACTTC. V is TRBV7-2 and J is TRBJ2-5, with TRBD1 matching over 9 bases. Germline CDR1 is SGHTA and CDR2 is FQGNSA. The CDR3 sequence is 14 residues long. Losses at the gene ends were 5 bases for V and 5 bases for J; bases not matched to a gene: 6.

J is TRBJ2-3 and V is TRBV28, with D perhaps matching TRBD2 (6 bases). Trimming left V 3 bases short and J 0 bases short, with 10 bases between. The CDR3 consists of 15 residues. The V gene's germline CDR1 is MDHEN and CDR2 SYDVKM. In DNA form, the CDR3 reads TGTGCCAGCAGTTTCTGGCGGGACAGCACAGATACGCAGTATTTT. Amino acid sequence: CASSFWRDSTDTQYF.

This rearrangement joins TRBV19 to TRBJ1-4; maybe TRBD1 (6 bases). Trimming took off 4 bases at V and 0 bases at J, with 9 bases between the two ends. The CDR3 contains 15 residues. Germline assignment: CDR1 LNHDA and CDR2 SQIVND (reference sequence). The CDR3 sequence: CASSKQGATNEKLFF. The CDR3 nucleotides are TGTGCCAGTAGTAAACAGGGCGCAACTAATGAAAAACTGTTTTTT.

The chain uses TRBV27 and TRBJ2-2; D is ambiguous. The CDR3 has 13 amino acids. The germline CDR1 and CDR2 sequences are MNHEY and SMNVEV (reference sequence). Trimming took off 6 bases at V and 2 bases at J, with 7 bases between the two ends. CDR3 DNA sequence: TGTGCCAGCAGCGGAGCAAACACCGGGGAGCTGTTTTTT. Translated: CASSGANTGELFF.

The V gene is TRBV21-1, the J gene TRBJ1-6. TRBV21-1 is shown as a pseudogene. CDR3 length: 17 amino acids. DNA of the CDR3: TGTGCCAGCATAAGGAGAGAGGGGACTGACTATAATTCACCCCTCCACTTT. Protein product: CASIRREGTDYNSPLHF.